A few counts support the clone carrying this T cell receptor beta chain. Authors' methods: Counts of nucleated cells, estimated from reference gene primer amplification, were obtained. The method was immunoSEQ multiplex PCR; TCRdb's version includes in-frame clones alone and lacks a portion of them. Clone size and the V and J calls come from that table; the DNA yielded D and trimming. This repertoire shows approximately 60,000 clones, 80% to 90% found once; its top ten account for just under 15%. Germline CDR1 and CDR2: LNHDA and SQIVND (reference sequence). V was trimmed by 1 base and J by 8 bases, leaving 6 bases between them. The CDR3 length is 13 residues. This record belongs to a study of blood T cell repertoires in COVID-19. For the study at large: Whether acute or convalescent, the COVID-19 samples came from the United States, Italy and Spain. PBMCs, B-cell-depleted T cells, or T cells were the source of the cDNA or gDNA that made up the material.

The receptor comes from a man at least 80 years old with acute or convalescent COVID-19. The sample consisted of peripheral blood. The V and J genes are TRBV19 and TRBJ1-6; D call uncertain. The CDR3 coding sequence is TGTGCCAGTAGTATAGTTCGGGATTCACCCCTCCACTTT. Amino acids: CASSIVRDSPLHF.